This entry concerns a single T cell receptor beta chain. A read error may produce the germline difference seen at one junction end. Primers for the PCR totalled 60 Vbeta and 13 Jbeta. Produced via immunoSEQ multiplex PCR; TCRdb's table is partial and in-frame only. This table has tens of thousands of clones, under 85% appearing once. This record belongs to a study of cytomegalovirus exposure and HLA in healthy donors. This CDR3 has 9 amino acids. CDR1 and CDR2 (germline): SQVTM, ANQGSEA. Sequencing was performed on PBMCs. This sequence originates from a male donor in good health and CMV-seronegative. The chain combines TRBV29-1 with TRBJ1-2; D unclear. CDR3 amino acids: CSVEEPVRF. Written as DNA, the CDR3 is TGCAGCGTTGAAGAACCAGTCCGTTTC.